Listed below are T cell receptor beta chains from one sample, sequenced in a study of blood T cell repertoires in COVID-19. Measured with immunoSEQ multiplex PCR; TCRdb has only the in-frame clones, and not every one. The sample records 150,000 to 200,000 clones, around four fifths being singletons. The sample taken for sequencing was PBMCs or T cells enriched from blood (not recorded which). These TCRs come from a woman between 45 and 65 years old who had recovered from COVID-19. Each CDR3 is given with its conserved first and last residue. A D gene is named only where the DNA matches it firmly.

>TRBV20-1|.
CSARSTDTQYF
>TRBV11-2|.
CASEQGFMNTEAFF
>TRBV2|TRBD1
CASTGGGYTEAFF
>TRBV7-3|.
CASSLISGEQFF
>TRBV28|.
CASSGAATLPDTQYF
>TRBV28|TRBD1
CASSGTGTDTQYF
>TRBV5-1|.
CASSLERAAYNEQFF
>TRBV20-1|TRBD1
CSASSGQGPFSNQPQHF
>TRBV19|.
CASSLVDIWNTGELFF
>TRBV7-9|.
CASSHGTFNEKLFF
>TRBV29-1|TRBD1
CSGRQGSGNTIYF
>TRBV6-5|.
CASSRLLANYGYTF
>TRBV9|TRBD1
CASSTPGTVNYGYTF
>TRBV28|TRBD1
CASSMTGVGEKLFF
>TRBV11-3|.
CASRQARDTEAFF
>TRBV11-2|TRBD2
CASSSTLAGGETQYF
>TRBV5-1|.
CASSVGGEGGYTF
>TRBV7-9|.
CASSNDYSSYNEQFF
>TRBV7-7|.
CASSPGAGSGNTIYF
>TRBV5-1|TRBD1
CASSLRQGGEGYTF
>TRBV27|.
CASTSPGSGANVLTF
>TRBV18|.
CASSPESLYGYTF
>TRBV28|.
CASITGVGWKEAFF
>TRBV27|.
CASSFQGNQPQHF
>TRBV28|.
CASSSGWSSAFF
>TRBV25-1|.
CASSDRGTSAGYTF
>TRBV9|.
CASSAQGLGYTF
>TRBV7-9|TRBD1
CASSLAGQGNTEAFF
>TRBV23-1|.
CASSHRGLYSNQPQHF
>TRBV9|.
CASSIGLDRRETQYF
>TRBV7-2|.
CASSLALGGNTEAFF
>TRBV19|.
CASSVGLSGTEAFF
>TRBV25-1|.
CATAGGNPEAFF
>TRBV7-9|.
CASSPPPRYGNEQFF
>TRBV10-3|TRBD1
CAINQGQGSNEQFF
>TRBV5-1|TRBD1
CASSLATGVNTGELFF